The source of this T cell receptor beta chain is a study of T-cell reconstitution after alpha-beta-depleted transplantation in children. Germline V lookup: CDR1 DFQATT, CDR2 SNEGSKA (reference sequence). CDR3 length equals 13 residues. V was trimmed by 5 bases and J by 9 bases, leaving 17 bases between them. This clonotype occurred a few times. Unique molecular identifiers were incorporated into the prepared TCRbeta library. Using its own MiXCR run on the PCR reads, TCRdb lists one record per CDR3 protein. The profile shows some 530,000 distinct CDR3 sequences, around 13% of them singletons. Specimen: PBMCs from the stem cell graft donor, collected from the stem cell graft. The TCR was taken from a human donor who donated a stem cell graft to a child with combined immunodeficiency. This rearrangement joins TRBV20-1 to TRBJ2-1; D possibly uses TRBD1 or TRBD2 (5 bases each). The CDR3 sequence is CSASREGWGEQFF. The CDR3 bases are TGCAGTGCTTCCCGAGAGGGGTGGGGTGAGCAGTTCTTC.